This TCR beta chain is drawn from a study of CD8 T cells in Susac syndrome. Patients with Susac syndrome met diagnostic criteria that were recently defined for definite or probable disease. The authors reverse transcribed roughly 0.5 to 1 ug RNA with random hexamers. TCRdb reprocessed the immunoSEQ multiplex PCR reads via MiXCR and lists one record per CDR3 protein. The repertoire holds around 200,000 distinct CDR3 sequences, with approximately 95% as singletons. The CDR3 runs 13 residues. CDR1 SGHRS and CDR2 YFSETQ come from the germline V gene. Trimming stripped 4 bases from V and 0 bases from J, with 7 bases between.

The clonotype originates from a human donor with Susac syndrome. Sequenced material: CD8+ T cells from PBMCs. V and J are TRBV5-1 and TRBJ2-5; D is unresolved. CDR3 sequence: CASSPDDQETQYF. CDR3 coding DNA: TGCGCCAGCAGCCCGGACGACCAAGAGACCCAGTACTTC. Together with reference TRBV5-1 and TRBJ2-5, the CDR3 gives the full variable domain: KAGVTQTPRYLIKTRGQQVTLSCSPISGHRSVSWYQQTPGQGLQFLFEYFSETQRNKGNFPGRFSGRQFSNSRSEMNVSTLELGDSALYLCASSPDDQETQYFGPGTRLLVL.